This T cell receptor (beta chain) originates from a study of vaccination and CD4 T cells after COVID-19. An Oncomine TCR Beta short-read assay was used to sequence the DNA from cultured CD4+ T cells. TCRdb independently ran MiXCR on the PCR reads; one entry per CDR3 protein. The sample has 520 or so distinct CDR3 sequences; over 15% are singletons. This CDR3 contains 15 residues. With V trimmed by 4 bases and J by 4 bases, 9 bases remained unmatched. Per germline, CDR1 SGHRS and CDR2 YFSETQ. On this clonotype: Its target is not known.

The treatment is: approximately nine-day PBMC culture with coronavirus spike peptide pools or control peptides (ViraFEST assay). Unexposed donor CD4+ T cells predated the COVID-19 pandemic, collected 2011-2018. Sequencing was performed on CD4+ T cells from blood, cultured in vitro. The clonotype was recovered from a human donor in good health. The rearrangement joins TRBV5-1 to TRBJ2-5, with 8 bases identical to TRBD1. The CDR3 protein is CASSVSTGGIETQYF. The CDR3, as DNA: TGCGCCAGCAGCGTGTCAACAGGGGGGATAGAGACCCAGTACTTC.